Presented here are 27 T cell receptor beta chains from one specimen sequenced in a study of OX40 agonist ivuxolimab in advanced cancers. Sequencing was performed with immunoSEQ multiplex PCR; in TCRdb, only in-frame clones are kept and a portion is missing. Among about 82,000 clones, 80% to 90% were seen once, and the ten largest hold 0.76%. The sample in question was CD4+ or CD8+ T cells sorted from blood, obtained in a trial of the OX40 agonist ivuxolimab. These receptors were obtained from an adult with an advanced solid tumor such as melanoma, head and neck, liver or kidney cancer.

This sequence joins TRBV29-1 and TRBJ2-7; no clear D gene. Trimming left V 4 bases short and J 0 bases short, with 10 bases between. The CDR3 runs 13 residues. Per germline, CDR1 SQVTM and CDR2 ANQGSEA. The CDR3 loop reads CSVGISSSYEQYF. CDR3 in DNA: TGCAGCGTTGGGATTTCGAGCTCCTACGAGCAGTACTTC.

The chain couples TRBV30 to TRBJ2-3; D is tentatively TRBD1 or TRBD2 (5 bases each). The germline CDR1 and CDR2 sequences are GTSNPN and SVGIG (reference sequence). The V and J ends lost 0 bases and 2 bases respectively, with 15 bases between them. The CDR3 spans 16 residues. This CDR3 reads CAWSVGSGGFTDTQYF. The CDR3 coding sequence is TGTGCCTGGAGTGTGGGGAGTGGGGGATTCACAGATACGCAGTATTTT. The variable domain in full, with the rest retrieved from reference TRBV30 and TRBJ2-3, is SQTIHQWPATLVQPVGSPLSLECTVEGTSNPNLYWYRQAAGRGLQLLFYSVGIGQISSEVPQNLSASRPQDRQFILSSKKLLLSDSGFYLCAWSVGSGGFTDTQYFGPGTRLTVL.

This clone showed up just once. CDR3 sequence: CASSLKTGQGARNIQYF. The CDR3 DNA follows: TGTGCCAGCAGCCTCAAGACCGGACAGGGGGCGAGGAACATTCAGTACTTC. This chain connects TRBV4-2 to TRBJ2-4; TRBD1 agrees at 11 bases. V lost 4 bases and J lost 7; bases outside the gene matches: 12. The CDR3 runs 17 residues. CDR1 and CDR2 from the germline V gene are LGHNA and YNFKEQ.

The chain has TRBV7-2 and TRBJ2-3, with D possibly matching TRBD2 (6 bases). Germline values: CDR1 SGHTA, CDR2 FQGNSA. CDR3 length: 14 amino acids. V gave up 5 bases and J gave up 4 bases, with 13 bases separating them. The CDR3 is CASSERLVSDTQYF. CDR3 sequence (DNA): TGTGCCAGCAGCGAGAGACTAGTATCAGATACGCAGTATTTT.

The J gene is TRBJ1-4, the V gene TRBV10-3; no firm D call. Germline V gene sequence: CDR1 ENHRY, CDR2 SYGVKD. V shed 3 bases and J shed 0 bases, with 8 bases lying between them. The CDR3 has 15 residues. Here the CDR3 DNA reads TGTGCCATCAGTGAAGACGGTGCAACTAATGAAAAACTGTTTTTT. Protein: CAISEDGATNEKLFF.

V and J are TRBV11-2 and TRBJ2-7; TRBD1 aligns across 8 bases. CDR1 is SGHAT and CDR2 is FQNNGV in the germline V gene. The length of the CDR3 is 12 residues. V lost 8 bases to trimming and J lost 4 bases; unmatched junction nucleotides: 4. CDR3 sequence: CASQGAGYEQYF. The CDR3 DNA reads TGTGCCAGCCAGGGGGCGGGGTACGAGCAGTACTTC.

Details on this clone: The junction shows a germline mismatch at one end, possibly a read error. CDR3: CASSFRGTSGRHF. The CDR3 bases are TGTGCCAGCAGTTTCAGAGGTACTAGCGGGAGGCACTTC. The rearrangement links TRBV28 to TRBJ2-7; 12 bases map to TRBD2. CDR3 length equals 13 residues. Per the germline V gene, CDR1 is MDHEN and CDR2 is SYDVKM.

This chain uses TRBV19 with TRBJ1-5; TRBD1 matches 7 bases. V lost 5 bases and J lost 6; bases outside the gene matches: 10. Germline V gives CDR1 LNHDA, CDR2 SQIVND (reference sequence). This CDR3 comprises 15 residues. The CDR3 loop reads CASSVQGVRRQPQHF. CDR3 in DNA: TGTGCCAGTAGTGTTCAGGGGGTTCGGCGTCAGCCCCAGCATTTT.

This rearrangement joins TRBV30 to TRBJ2-7; tentative D call: TRBD1 (6 bases). The CDR3 contains 15 residues. In germline, CDR1 is GTSNPN, CDR2 SVGIG (reference sequence). Between the trimmed V and J ends, which lost 2 bases and 0 bases, there was a span of 14 bases. The CDR3 region is CAWSPPGHRSYEQYF. As DNA, the CDR3 is TGTGCCTGGAGTCCCCCGGGACACCGCTCCTACGAGCAGTACTTC.

The V and J genes are TRBV4-2 and TRBJ1-2; D remains unclear. The V gene's germline CDR1 is LGHNA and CDR2 YNFKEQ. The CDR3 is 15 residues long. Trimming stripped 1 base from V and 3 bases from J, with 12 bases between. The CDR3 protein is CASSQVGTRYYGYTF. As DNA, the CDR3 is TGTGCCAGCAGCCAAGTAGGAACAAGATACTATGGCTACACCTTC.

The rearrangement uses TRBV7-8 and TRBJ1-2; 9 nucleotides match TRBD1. CDR3 length equals 15 residues. V gave up 5 bases and J gave up 0 bases; unmatched junction bases: 4. The germline V gene encodes CDR1 SGHVS and CDR2 FQNEAQ. CDR3 coding DNA: TGTGCCAGCAGCCCGCGACAGGGGGCTAACTATGGCTACACCTTC. As protein: CASSPRQGANYGYTF.

This chain connects TRBV5-1 to TRBJ2-3; maybe TRBD1 (5 bases). The CDR3 totals 13 residues. V was cut by 0 bases and J by 5 bases, with 7 bases left in between. Germline V gene data show CDR1 as SGHRS and CDR2 as YFSETQ. The CDR3 is CASSLGDRDTQYF. The CDR3 DNA follows: TGCGCCAGCAGCTTGGGAGACAGAGATACGCAGTATTTT.

The chain links TRBV5-1 to TRBJ2-7, with 10 bases identical to TRBD2. The V segment lost 5 bases and the J segment 7 bases; nucleotides outside the gene matches: 15. CDR1 is SGHRS, CDR2 YFSETQ, per germline. This CDR3 spans 16 amino acids. CDR3 loop: CASSPSGSDIRVEQYF. The CDR3 DNA sequence: TGCGCCAGCAGTCCTAGCGGGAGTGATATTAGGGTAGAGCAGTACTTC.

The rearrangement joins TRBV7-9 to TRBJ2-1; no reliable D call. V shed 1 base and J shed 9 bases, with 7 bases lying between them. CDR3 length: 12 residues. Germline V gene sequence: CDR1 SEHNR, CDR2 FQNEAQ (reference sequence). The CDR3 DNA follows: TGTGCCAGCAGCTTAGTAGGTGTTGAGCAGTTCTTC. The encoded protein is CASSLVGVEQFF.

The J gene is TRBJ1-2, the V gene TRBV29-1, with D unresolved. This CDR3 region has 12 residues. Germline V gene lookup returns CDR1 SQVTM and CDR2 ANQGSEA. Trimming removed 3 bases at V and 2 bases at J, with 7 bases between. The CDR3 DNA reads as TGCAGCGTTGAGGGGTCGAACTATGGCTACACCTTC. This codes for CSVEGSNYGYTF.

The rearrangement uses TRBV29-1 and TRBJ1-1; no definite D call. Germline V gene lookup returns CDR1 SQVTM and CDR2 ANQGSEA. V was clipped by 2 bases and J by 4 bases, with 20 bases between them. CDR3 length: 16 amino acids. The CDR3 reads CSVEHCVEGYCTEAFF. The CDR3 region has the DNA TGCAGCGTTGAACATTGTGTGGAGGGCTATTGCACTGAAGCTTTCTTT.

V and J are TRBV7-9 and TRBJ2-3, with D unclear. The V gene lost 1 base and the J gene lost 4 bases, with 6 bases spanning the gap. This CDR3 region has 13 residues. Germline V gene lookup returns CDR1 SEHNR and CDR2 FQNEAQ (reference sequence). CDR3 sequence reads: CASSLVSPDTQYF. The CDR3 nucleotides read TGTGCCAGCAGCTTAGTCAGCCCAGATACGCAGTATTTT.

This clone was observed a single time. The gene calls are TRBV15 and TRBJ1-5; possible D gene TRBD1, 5 bases. The V end lost 3 bases, the J end lost 0 bases, and 9 bases lay between the germline ends. The CDR3 length is 15 residues. From germline, CDR1 is LNHNV and CDR2 YYDKDF (reference sequence). The CDR3 region is CATSRSRDSNQPQHF. CDR3 sequence (DNA): TGTGCCACCAGCAGGAGCAGGGATAGCAATCAGCCCCAGCATTTT.

In DNA, the CDR3 is TGTGCCAGCAGCTTCACCGTGGGTCGACTAGCGGGAGACCAAGAGACCCAGTACTTC. It codes for CASSFTVGRLAGDQETQYF. This chain uses TRBV7-2 with TRBJ2-5, with 12 bases lining up with TRBD2. Germline CDR1 reads SGHTA; CDR2 reads FQGNSA. V trimming: 3 bases; J trimming: 0 bases; junction bases outside the gene matches: 11. This CDR3 region has 19 residues.

J is TRBJ2-7 and V is TRBV29-1; 11 bases fit TRBD2. Germline trimming cut 3 bases from V and 5 bases from J; bases unmatched to any gene: 0. Germline values: CDR1 SQVTM, CDR2 ANQGSEA. The CDR3 loop spans 12 amino acids. This CDR3 is CSVEGLADEQYF. The CDR3 DNA is TGCAGCGTTGAGGGACTAGCGGACGAGCAGTACTTC.

This clone was seen a handful of times. V gene TRBV5-4 combines with J gene TRBJ2-5; D gene uncertain. The CDR3 is made up of 14 amino acids. V was trimmed by 1 base and J by 6 bases, leaving 13 bases between them. Germline CDR1 reads SGHNT; CDR2 reads YYREEE (reference sequence). Here the CDR3 reads CASSLTVGSKTQYF. The CDR3 nucleotides read TGTGCCAGCAGCTTGACCGTGGGGTCAAAGACCCAGTACTTC.

This clone was observed a handful of times. The chain employs TRBV28 and TRBJ1-6; a weak D match, TRBD1 (5 bases). CDR1 is MDHEN and CDR2 is SYDVKM in the germline V gene. The V gene lost 2 bases and the J gene lost 9 bases, with 17 bases spanning the gap. CDR3 size: 16 residues. The CDR3 region is CASSLRLTALSSPLHF. In DNA, the CDR3 is TGTGCCAGCAGTTTAAGATTGACAGCCCTAAGTTCACCCCTCCACTTT.

This clone was picked up a small number of times. J is TRBJ2-7 and V is TRBV28; perhaps TRBD1 as D (6 bases). CDR1 is MDHEN, CDR2 SYDVKM, per germline. V was trimmed by 7 bases and J by 5 bases, leaving 12 bases between them. The CDR3 has 12 residues. As DNA, the CDR3 is TGTGCCAGCAAACAGGGTAACCACGAGCAGTACTTC. Translated: CASKQGNHEQYF.

The chain uses TRBV29-1 and TRBJ2-3; a weak D match, TRBD2 (5 bases). CDR1 is SQVTM and CDR2 is ANQGSEA in the germline V gene. The CDR3 is 11 amino acids. Trimming shortened V by 7 bases and J by 1 base, and 6 bases separated the two germline ends. The CDR3 region has the DNA TGCAGCGGCGGGCGCACAGATACGCAGTATTTT. It is translated as CSGGRTDTQYF.

This sequence joins TRBV19 and TRBJ2-7, with 12 bases matching TRBD2. CDR3 length: 15 amino acids. J lost 1 base, V lost 3 bases, and 1 base had no gene match. Germline loops: CDR1 LNHDA, CDR2 SQIVND (reference sequence). The CDR3 loop reads CASSMGTSGSYEQYF. The CDR3 DNA reads TGTGCCAGTAGTATGGGGACTAGCGGGTCCTACGAGCAGTACTTC.

J is TRBJ2-1 and V is TRBV14, with 10 bases that match TRBD2. CDR3 length: 15 residues. Germline assignment: CDR1 SGHDN and CDR2 FVKESK. Trimming took 5 bases from V and 8 from J; bases not matched to a gene: 9. The CDR3 nucleotides are TGTGCCAGCAGCAGAGAACTAGCGGGAAGGGATGAGCAGTTCTTC. Its protein is CASSRELAGRDEQFF.

CDR3 amino acids: CASSQERLAGGPGELFF. DNA of the CDR3: TGCGCCAGCAGCCAAGAAAGGCTAGCGGGAGGACCCGGGGAGCTGTTTTTT. The gene calls are TRBV4-1 and TRBJ2-2; TRBD2 matches at 11 bases. The CDR3 runs 17 residues. The germline V gene encodes CDR1 MGHRA and CDR2 YSYEKL. After removal of 0 bases from V and 6 bases from J, the junction contained 6 bases not matched to a gene.